This T cell receptor beta chain appears in the sequencing data of a study of blood T cell repertoires in COVID-19. Study-level background: PBMCs, B-cell-depleted T cells, or T cells provided the cDNA or gDNA that made up the material.

Germline V CDR1 and CDR2: LNHDA, SQIVND (reference sequence). Trimming removed 5 bases from V and 4 bases from J, with 11 bases in between. This CDR3 contains 13 residues. In the authors' methods: Estimation of nucleated cell counts was performed using reference gene primer amplification. Repertoires were generated with immunoSEQ multiplex PCR, while TCRdb's copy carries only in-frame clones and drops some. V, J and clone size reflect that table, while D and trimming were determined from the DNA. The data show around 280,000 clones, approximately 83% seen once. This sequence joins TRBV19 and TRBJ1-1; D unclear. The source material was peripheral blood. This receptor was taken from a woman in her 30s who had recovered from COVID-19. CDR3 nucleotide sequence: TGTGCCAGTAGTCCCTCGGGTGGCACTGAAGCTTTCTTT. Amino acids: CASSPSGGTEAFF. Drawing the rest from reference TRBV19 and TRBJ1-1, the complete variable domain is DGGITQSPKYLFRKEGQNVTLSCEQNLNHDAMYWYRQDPGQGLRLIYYSQIVNDFQKGDIAEGYSVSREKKESFPLTVTSAQKNPTAFYLCASSPSGGTEAFFGQGTRLTVV.